This T cell receptor beta chain was retrieved from a study of regulatory T cells in long-lasting Graves disease. Study as a whole: The antithyroid drugs taken by newly diagnosed Graves' patients had been used for under 3 months. Study findings and constraints: Persistent disease samples used TRBV28, TRBJ1-2 and TRBJ2-5 preferentially.

iRepertoire HTBI primers and Arm-PCR of CDR3 regions built TCR beta libraries. TCRdb re-called the multiplex PCR reads with MiXCR, one entry per CDR3 protein. The sample consists of 350,000 to 450,000 distinct CDR3 sequences, 15% of them appearing once. Noted time point: newly diagnosed GD, antithyroid drugs for less than 3 months. After RNA was extracted from PBMCs, the TCR library was made from it. In Xi'an, China, an endocrinology department was the source of patients. The table lists this clonotype with many counts. Its antigen remains unidentified. The CDR3 is 12 residues long. V dropped 5 bases and J dropped 10 bases, with 12 bases sitting between them. Germline values: CDR1 MDHEN, CDR2 SYDVKM. These data are also associated with another study on T cells in Graves' hyperthyroidism and ophthalmopathy. That publication notes: Researchers found most expanded thyroid clonotypes above 0.001 in blood as well.

V usage is TRBV28 and J usage is TRBJ2-1, with D perhaps TRBD1 or TRBD2 (5 bases each). The specimen was peripheral blood mononuclear cells (PBMCs), collected at new diagnosis, from a patient treated with antithyroid drugs. The source is a woman between 40 and 55 years old with Graves disease. The CDR3: CASSPGTPEQFF. The CDR3 DNA follows: TGTGCCAGCAGTCCCGGGACCCCCGAGCAGTTCTTC.